This TCR beta chain was captured in a study of blood T cells in healthy people across ages. Points from the study as a whole: A roughly linear age-dependent decrease characterized TCR beta diversity per million T cells.

The CDR3 sequence is 14 residues long. Germline V lookup: CDR1 MDHEN, CDR2 SYDVKM. The V gene lost 11 bases and the J gene lost 0 bases, with 14 bases spanning the gap. Details on this clonotype: Its target is unknown.

A second PCR of 7 to 11 cycles used a sample-barcoded 5' primer and a J-beta primer mix. MiXCR, run by TCRdb on the 5' RACE reads, gives a single entry per CDR3 protein. The table records hundreds of thousands of distinct CDR3 sequences, under 35% of them present only once. J is TRBJ1-5 and V is TRBV28; D possibly corresponds to TRBD1 (6 bases). The TCR originated in a woman older than 75 in good health. The specimen was blood. CDR3 sequence reads: CAGVPQGSNQPQHF. The CDR3 nucleotides read TGTGCCGGGGTACCACAGGGTAGCAATCAGCCCCAGCATTTT.